This T cell receptor (beta chain) was found in a study of pediatric ulcerative colitis. Study outcomes and limitations: All ulcerative colitis patients, but no controls, carried two rectal clonotypes.

Trimming pared 4 bases from V and 4 bases from J, leaving 4 bases between. Germline V gene data show CDR1 as SQVTM and CDR2 as ANQGSEA. There are 11 residues in the CDR3. This was a survey-level run. Sequencing depth was up to 500,000 reads per sample. Profiled with immunoSEQ multiplex PCR; TCRdb holds only in-frame clones, not every one. The table includes 30,000 or so clones, about 81% detected once. One to two pinch biopsies were taken from the rectum during colonoscopy. As regards this clone: The antigen is undetermined.

V and J are TRBV29-1 and TRBJ2-2, with D uncertain. Input material: gut tissue. The sequence was obtained from a boy between 10 and 17 years old with mild ulcerative colitis. Here the CDR3 reads CSVGRTGELFF. Here the CDR3 DNA reads TGCAGCGTTGGGCGCACCGGGGAGCTGTTTTTT.